Below, 5 T cell receptor beta chains from the same sample are listed, as sequenced in a study of T-cell reconstitution after alpha-beta-depleted transplantation in children (TCRdb year 2016). The library was obtained by PCR. The reads were generated on an Illumina HiSeq 2500. TCR library preparation used molecular barcoding, with unique molecular identifiers applied to normalize quantification of the TCRbeta repertoire. The public reads were reanalyzed by TCRdb: fastp trimming at Q25, MiXCR alignment, in-frame beta chains only. Entries that share a CDR3 protein sequence are merged under the most common genes and DNA. The sample contains a few hundred thousand distinct CDR3 sequences, 25% to 30% of them found a single time. The ten largest clones add up to around a third of the sample. The treatment or condition label, as the study defines it: allogeneic hematopoietic cell transplantation with graft depleted of TCRalphabeta T cells and CD19 B cells.

The sample in question was PBMCs, obtained before TCRalphabeta/CD19-depleted stem cell transplant. The receptors shown here come from a boy under two years old with Wiskott-Aldrich syndrome, due to receive a stem cell transplant.

This clonotype was observed at least ten times. The rearrangement joins TRBV9 to TRBJ1-3; D not resolved. This CDR3 comprises 17 residues. The V gene lost 4 bases and the J gene lost 0 bases, with 17 bases spanning the gap. Per the germline V gene, CDR1 is SGDLS and CDR2 is YYNGEE. This CDR3 is CASSPHPGSTSGNTIYF. For the CDR3, the DNA is TGTGCCAGCAGCCCCCATCCAGGATCAACCTCTGGAAACACCATATATTTT. Together with reference TRBV9 and TRBJ1-3, the CDR3 gives the full variable domain: DSGVTQTPKHLITATGQRVTLRCSPRSGDLSVYWYQQSLDQGLQFLIQYYNGEERAKGNILERFSAQQFPDLHSELNLSSLELGDSALYFCASSPHPGSTSGNTIYFGEGSWLTVV.

The chain has TRBV7-9 and TRBJ1-5; D remains unclear. The germline gives CDR1 SEHNR, CDR2 FQNEAQ (reference sequence). The CDR3 sequence is 15 residues long. V lost 2 bases and J lost 0, with 8 bases in between. In DNA, the CDR3 is TGTGCCAGCAGCTTATCCCAAGGTAGCAATCAGCCCCAGCATTTT. Its translation is CASSLSQGSNQPQHF.

CDR3 sequence: CASRMAVSDRTSSGNTIYF. The CDR3, as DNA: TGTGCCAGCAGAATGGCCGTGTCGGACAGGACCTCCTCTGGAAACACCATATATTTT. The V gene is TRBV3-1, the J gene TRBJ1-3; 7 bases align to TRBD1. CDR3 length: 19 residues. The V and J ends lost 6 bases and 0 bases, in that order; junction bases with no gene match: 17. The germline V gene has CDR1 LGHDT and CDR2 YNNKEL (reference sequence).

This chain joins TRBV20-1 and TRBJ2-7; 8 nucleotides line up with TRBD1. V lost 3 bases to trimming and J lost 5 bases; unmatched junction nucleotides: 6. The CDR3 length is 13 residues. Per germline, CDR1 DFQATT and CDR2 SNEGSKA (reference sequence). The CDR3 DNA sequence: TGCAGTGCTAGGCGACAGGGGCCCCACGAGCAGTACTTC. Its protein product is CSARRQGPHEQYF.

This clonotype was seen a few times. The rearrangement joins TRBV27 to TRBJ2-5; the D gene is possibly TRBD2 (7 bases). The CDR3 is made up of 15 amino acids. Trimming cost V 6 bases and J 4 bases, with 18 bases left between them. CDR1 is MNHEY, CDR2 SMNVEV, per germline (reference sequence). The CDR3 spells CASRPLGGRLETQYF. The CDR3 DNA follows: TGTGCCAGCAGACCTCTCGGGGGGCGGTTAGAGACCCAGTACTTC.